This T cell receptor beta chain was captured in a study of blood T cell repertoires in COVID-19. The CDR3 totals 13 residues. The germline V gene has CDR1 MDHEN and CDR2 SYDVKM. V gave up 3 bases and J gave up 6 bases, with 12 bases separating them. Assignment of participants to cohorts was predicated upon participant-reported clinical history. Measured with immunoSEQ multiplex PCR; TCRdb has only the in-frame clones, and not every one. Of hundreds of thousands of clones in the sample, 65% to 90% were seen once. The chain is built from TRBV28 and TRBJ2-7; D is possibly TRBD1 (6 bases). The sequence derives from a man younger than 45 who had recovered from COVID-19. Sequenced input: PBMCs or T cells enriched from blood (not recorded which). The CDR3 DNA reads as TGTGCCAGCAGTTTCGACAGGTGGATCGAGCAGTACTTC. Translation: CASSFDRWIEQYF.